This T cell receptor beta chain was sequenced in a study of early T cells in non-severe SARS-CoV-2 infection (dated by TCRdb to the early 2020s). Some background on the complete study: Bulk RNA from unsorted whole blood was used for TCR sequencing, so alpha and beta chains could not be paired. General findings and caveats noted by the study authors: VDJdb matching was skewed toward anti-spike CD8 responses, so virus-specific expansions were likely underestimated and private and CD4 specificities were missed.

Only a few counts were recorded for this clonotype. The antigen this receptor binds is unknown. There are no base qualities to consult, and no much larger clone falls within one base. The library was prepared using 5' RACE. Sequencing was performed on a NextSeq 500. In the TCR library protocol, unique molecular identifiers were attached to individual cDNA molecules to correct for PCR bias and sequencing error. Both TCR alpha and beta chains were sequenced, and tight co-correlation was observed between alpha and beta sequence abundances in each sample. The study's own analysis went as follows. Decombinator V4 was used to annotate TCR sequences for V gene, J gene and CDR3. TCRs were defined as expanded if a significant change between any two time points was detected under a Poisson model with p below 0.0001. TCR abundances were normalised to the total number of TCRs sequenced per sample and were expressed as counts per million. MAIT TCRs were defined by TRAV1-2 paired with TRAJ12, TRAJ20 or TRAJ33, and iNKT TCRs by TRAV10 paired with TRAJ18. VDJdb, accessed 1 November 2021, was searched for CMV, EBV and SARS-CoV-2 annotated TCRs, excluding TCRs annotated for multiple antigens. Using fastp at Q25 and MiXCR, TCRdb reprocessed the public reads and kept productive beta chains. Merged by CDR3 protein, the rows form single entries marked with the most common genes and DNA. It is TCRdb's table, rather than the study itself, that gives the V and J calls and clone size. A total of 57,000 or so distinct CDR3 sequences appear in this sample, around 12% of them only once. The ten largest clonotypes hold over 1% of the sample.

Set within a cohort of healthcare workers in London, UK, this nested case-control study involved weekly PCR testing of nasopharyngeal swabs along with blood sampling. Healthcare workers were recruited between 23 and 31 March 2020, during the week of the UK lockdown, and were followed weekly for up to about 15 weeks. CDR1 and CDR2 are drawn from the germline V gene: MNHNS, SASEGT. Relative to germline, V is 6 bases shorter and J is 0 bases shorter, with 9 bases between their ends. The CDR3, from cysteine to phenylalanine, totals 14 residues. The CDR3 DNA has 42 bases and is translated from base 1. Sequencing was performed on whole blood, taken at baseline. This clonotype was sampled from an adult who was a healthcare worker with PCR-confirmed SARS-CoV-2 infection or an uninfected control (not recorded which). The donor label of this sample is uncertain. Rearrangement joined TRBV6-1 to TRBJ2-1, with no confidently assigned D gene. The nucleotide sequence is given as TGTGCCAGCAGCGCCTTGAGCTCCTACAATGAGCAGTTCTTC. Its product reads: CASSALSSYNEQFF.